This TCR beta chain was identified during a study of T cells expressing NK-cell markers. Study results and limitations: NKG2C+ dominant clonotypes from 6 or 7 donors made up about 1.0-7.0% of CD8+ T cells. A handful of donors showed these clonotypes also leading the CD3+CD56-NKG2C+ fraction.

This CDR3 has 17 amino acids. The V gene's germline CDR1 is DFQATT and CDR2 SNEGSKA (reference sequence). A word on this clonotype: Its specificity is not known.

TCR beta cDNA was generated via 5'RACE template switching incorporating UMIs. For each CDR3 protein, TCRdb gives one entry from its re-call of the 5' RACE reads, without DNA. This table lists about 260,000 distinct CDR3 sequences. The source is a woman between 18 and 69 years old in good health. The source material was blood T cells: a sorted CD56 or NKG2C T cell subset, CD4+ or CD8+ T cells, or bulk PBMC T cells (not recorded which). The rearrangement links TRBV20-1 to TRBJ2-1; TCRdb names TRBD1, which stays unverified in the absence of DNA. CDR3 residues: CSARDGSGQKTYNEQFF.